This record concerns one T cell receptor (beta chain) sequence. No antigen is known for it. The source of the sample is a study of shared clonotypes between healthy human individuals. Those who donated, Caucasian adults without exception, all lived in Nashville, Tennessee. Trimming left V 5 bases short and J 4 bases short, with 17 bases between. The CDR3 extends over 15 amino acids. The germline V gene has CDR1 SGHAT and CDR2 FQNNGV. Regarding the study as a whole: Clonotype sharing across donors was expected to vary with sequencing depth.

Generated by immunoSEQ multiplex PCR, the TCRdb table keeps only in-frame clones and is missing some. The table includes roughly 490,000 clones, about 82% detected once. Material: PBMCs. The chain recombines TRBV11-2 with TRBJ1-1; TRBD1 might be the D (6 bases). The TCR comes from a woman in her thirties or forties in good health. Some clones in this sample may be carry-over from other donors' samples. The CDR3 here is CASSQTGGALTEAFF. The CDR3 nucleotides read TGTGCCAGCAGCCAAACCGGGGGGGCGCTCACTGAAGCTTTCTTT.